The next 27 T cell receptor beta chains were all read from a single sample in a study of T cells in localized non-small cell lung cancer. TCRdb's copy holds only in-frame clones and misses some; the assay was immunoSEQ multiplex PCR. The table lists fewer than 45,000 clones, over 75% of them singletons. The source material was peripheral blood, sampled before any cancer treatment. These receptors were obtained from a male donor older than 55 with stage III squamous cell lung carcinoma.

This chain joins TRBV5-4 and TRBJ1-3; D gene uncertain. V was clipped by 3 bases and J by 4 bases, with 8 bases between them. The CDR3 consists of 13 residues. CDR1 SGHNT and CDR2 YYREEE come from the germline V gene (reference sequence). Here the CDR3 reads CASSSDWGNTIYF. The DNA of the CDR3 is TGTGCCAGCAGCTCGGACTGGGGAAACACCATATATTTT.

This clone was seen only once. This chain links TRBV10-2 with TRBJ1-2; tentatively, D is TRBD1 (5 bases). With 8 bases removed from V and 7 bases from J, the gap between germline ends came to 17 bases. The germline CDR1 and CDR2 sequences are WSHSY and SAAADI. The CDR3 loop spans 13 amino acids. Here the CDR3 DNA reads TGCGCCAGCTGGGACGGTACAAGACGTGGCTACACCTTC. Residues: CASWDGTRRGYTF.

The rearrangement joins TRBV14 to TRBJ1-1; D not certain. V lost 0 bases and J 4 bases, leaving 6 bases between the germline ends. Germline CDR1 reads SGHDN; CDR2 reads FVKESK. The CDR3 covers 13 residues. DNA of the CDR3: TGTGCCAGCAGCCAAGATCCCGGCACTGAAGCTTTCTTT. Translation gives CASSQDPGTEAFF.

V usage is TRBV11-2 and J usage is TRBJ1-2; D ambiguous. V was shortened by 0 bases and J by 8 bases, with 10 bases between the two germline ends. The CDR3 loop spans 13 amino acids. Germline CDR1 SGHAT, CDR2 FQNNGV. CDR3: CASSLDPWRGYTF. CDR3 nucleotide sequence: TGTGCCAGCAGCTTAGATCCCTGGAGGGGCTACACCTTC.

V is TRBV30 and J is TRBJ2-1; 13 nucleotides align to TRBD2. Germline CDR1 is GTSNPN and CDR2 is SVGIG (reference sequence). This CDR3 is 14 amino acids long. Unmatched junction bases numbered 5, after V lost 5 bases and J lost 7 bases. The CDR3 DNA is TGTGCCTGGTTACTAGCGGGAGGGCGTAATGAGCAGTTCTTC. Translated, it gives CAWLLAGGRNEQFF. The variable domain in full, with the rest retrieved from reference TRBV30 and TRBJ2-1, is SQTIHQWPATLVQPVGSPLSLECTVEGTSNPNLYWYRQAAGRGLQLLFYSVGIGQISSEVPQNLSASRPQDRQFILSSKKLLLSDSGFYLCAWLLAGGRNEQFFGPGTRLTVL.

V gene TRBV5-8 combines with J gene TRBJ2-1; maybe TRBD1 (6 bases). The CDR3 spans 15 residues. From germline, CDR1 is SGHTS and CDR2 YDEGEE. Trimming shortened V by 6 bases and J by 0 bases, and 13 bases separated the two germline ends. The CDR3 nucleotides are TGTGCCAGCACCGTCACAGGGAACTCCTACAATGAGCAGTTCTTC. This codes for CASTVTGNSYNEQFF.

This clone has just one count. This CDR3 reads CASSSRGGNDEKLFF. The CDR3 bases are TGTGCCAGCAGCAGCCGAGGCGGCAACGATGAAAAACTGTTTTTT. J is TRBJ1-4 and V is TRBV7-2, with unresolved D. The CDR3 is 15 amino acids. V gave up 5 bases and J gave up 6 bases, with 16 bases separating them. Per germline, CDR1 SGHTA and CDR2 FQGNSA.

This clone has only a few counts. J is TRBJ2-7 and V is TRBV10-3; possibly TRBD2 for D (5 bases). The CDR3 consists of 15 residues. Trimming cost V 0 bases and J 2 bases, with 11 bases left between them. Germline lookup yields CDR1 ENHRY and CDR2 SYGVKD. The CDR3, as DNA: TGTGCCATCAGTGAGTCGATCGGGGAACCCTACGAGCAGTACTTC. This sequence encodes CAISESIGEPYEQYF.

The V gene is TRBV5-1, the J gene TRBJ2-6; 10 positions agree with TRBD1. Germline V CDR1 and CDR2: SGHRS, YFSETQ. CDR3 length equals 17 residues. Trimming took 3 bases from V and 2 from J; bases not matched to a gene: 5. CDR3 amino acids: CASSSGTGAAGANVLTF. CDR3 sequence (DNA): TGCGCCAGCAGCTCCGGGACAGGGGCGGCTGGGGCCAACGTCCTGACTTTC. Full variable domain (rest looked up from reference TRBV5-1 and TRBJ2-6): KAGVTQTPRYLIKTRGQQVTLSCSPISGHRSVSWYQQTPGQGLQFLFEYFSETQRNKGNFPGRFSGRQFSNSRSEMNVSTLELGDSALYLCASSSGTGAAGANVLTFGAGSRLTVL.

The CDR3 bases are TGTGCCAGCACTTCGGGCCCCCCCCAGAGTTACGAGCAGTACTTC. This gives the protein CASTSGPPQSYEQYF. The chain is built from TRBV2 and TRBJ2-7, with unresolved D. Germline assignment: CDR1 SNHLY and CDR2 FYNNEI. V lost 7 bases, J lost 4 bases, and 20 bases lay in between. CDR3 length: 15 residues. Based on the CDR3 plus reference TRBV2 and TRBJ2-7, the full variable domain is EPEVTQTPSHQVTQMGQEVILRCVPISNHLYFYWYRQILGQKVEFLVSFYNNEISEKSEIFDDQFSVERPDGSNFTLKIRSTKLEDSAMYFCASTSGPPQSYEQYFGPGTRLTVT.

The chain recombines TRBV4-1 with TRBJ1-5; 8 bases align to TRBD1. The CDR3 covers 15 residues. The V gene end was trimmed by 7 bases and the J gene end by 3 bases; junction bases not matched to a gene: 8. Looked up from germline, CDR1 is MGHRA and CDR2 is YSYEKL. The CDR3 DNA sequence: TGCGCCAGCACGCCAGGGGGCCTGAACAATCAGCCCCAGCATTTT. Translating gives CASTPGGLNNQPQHF.

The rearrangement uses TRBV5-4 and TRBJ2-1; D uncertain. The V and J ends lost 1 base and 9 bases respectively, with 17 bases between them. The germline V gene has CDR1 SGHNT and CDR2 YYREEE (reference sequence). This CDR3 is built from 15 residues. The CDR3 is CASSLKGSHLSEQFF. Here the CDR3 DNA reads TGTGCCAGCAGCTTGAAGGGCTCTCACCTTAGTGAGCAGTTCTTC.

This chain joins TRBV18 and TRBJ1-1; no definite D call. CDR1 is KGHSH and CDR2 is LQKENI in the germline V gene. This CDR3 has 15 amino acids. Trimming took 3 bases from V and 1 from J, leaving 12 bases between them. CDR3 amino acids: CASSPARDSNTEAFF. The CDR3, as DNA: TGTGCCAGCTCACCGGCCAGAGACTCGAACACTGAAGCTTTCTTT.

The CDR3 here is CASRPIAGVSDEQYF. CDR3 DNA: TGTGCCAGCAGACCCATAGCGGGAGTCTCGGACGAGCAGTACTTC. The V and J genes are TRBV6-1 and TRBJ2-7, with 9 bases aligning to TRBD2. Germline V lookup: CDR1 MNHNS, CDR2 SASEGT. V lost 6 bases to trimming and J lost 5 bases; unmatched junction nucleotides: 11. The CDR3 length is 15 residues.

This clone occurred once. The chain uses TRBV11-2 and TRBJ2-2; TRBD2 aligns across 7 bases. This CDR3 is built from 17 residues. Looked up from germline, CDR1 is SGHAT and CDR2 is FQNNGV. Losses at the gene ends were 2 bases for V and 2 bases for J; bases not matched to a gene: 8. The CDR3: CASSLSKASGNTGELFF. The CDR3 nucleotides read TGTGCCAGCAGCTTATCCAAGGCTAGCGGTAACACCGGGGAGCTGTTTTTT.

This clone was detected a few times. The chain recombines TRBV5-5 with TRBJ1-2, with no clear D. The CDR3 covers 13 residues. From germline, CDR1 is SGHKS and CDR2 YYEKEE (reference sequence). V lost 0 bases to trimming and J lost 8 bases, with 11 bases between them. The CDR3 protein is CASSLEKREGYTF. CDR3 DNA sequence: TGTGCCAGCAGCTTGGAGAAGCGGGAGGGCTACACCTTC.

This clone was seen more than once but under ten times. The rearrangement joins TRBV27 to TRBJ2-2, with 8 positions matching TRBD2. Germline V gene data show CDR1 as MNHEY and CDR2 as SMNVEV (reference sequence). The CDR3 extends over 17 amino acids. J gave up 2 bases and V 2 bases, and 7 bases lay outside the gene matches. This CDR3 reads CASSLSWRGANTGELFF. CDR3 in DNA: TGTGCCAGCAGTTTAAGTTGGCGGGGGGCCAACACCGGGGAGCTGTTTTTT.

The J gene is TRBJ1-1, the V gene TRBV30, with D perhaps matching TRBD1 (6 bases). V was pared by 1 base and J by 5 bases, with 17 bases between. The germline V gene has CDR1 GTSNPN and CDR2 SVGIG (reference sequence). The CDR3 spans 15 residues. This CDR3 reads CAWSGIQGGVTEAFF. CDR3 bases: TGTGCCTGGAGTGGAATACAGGGAGGAGTGACTGAAGCTTTCTTT.

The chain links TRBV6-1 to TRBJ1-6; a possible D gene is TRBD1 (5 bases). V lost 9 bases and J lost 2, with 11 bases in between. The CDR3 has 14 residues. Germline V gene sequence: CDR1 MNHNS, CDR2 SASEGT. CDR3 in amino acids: CASKTDTYNSPLHF. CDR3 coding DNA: TGTGCCAGTAAGACAGACACCTATAATTCACCCCTCCACTTT.

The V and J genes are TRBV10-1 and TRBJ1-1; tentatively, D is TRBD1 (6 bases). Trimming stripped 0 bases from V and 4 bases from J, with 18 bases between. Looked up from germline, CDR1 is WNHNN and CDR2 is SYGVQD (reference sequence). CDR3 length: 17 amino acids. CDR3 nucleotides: TGCGCCAGCAGTGAGTCCGGGACACGCGAAAGGGGCACTGAAGCTTTCTTT. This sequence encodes CASSESGTRERGTEAFF.

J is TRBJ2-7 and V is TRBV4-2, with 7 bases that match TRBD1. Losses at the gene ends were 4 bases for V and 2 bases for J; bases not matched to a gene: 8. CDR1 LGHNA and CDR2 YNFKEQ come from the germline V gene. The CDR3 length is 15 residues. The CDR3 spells CASSLRTGSPYEQYF. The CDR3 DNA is TGTGCCAGCAGCCTCCGGACAGGTTCCCCCTACGAGCAGTACTTC.

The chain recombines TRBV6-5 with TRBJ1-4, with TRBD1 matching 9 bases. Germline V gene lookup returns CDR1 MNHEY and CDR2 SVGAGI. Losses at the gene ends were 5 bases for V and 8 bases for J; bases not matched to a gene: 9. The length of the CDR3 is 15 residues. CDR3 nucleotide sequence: TGTGCCAGCAGTCATTCCGGGACAGGGTTCGAAAAACTGTTTTTT. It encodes CASSHSGTGFEKLFF.

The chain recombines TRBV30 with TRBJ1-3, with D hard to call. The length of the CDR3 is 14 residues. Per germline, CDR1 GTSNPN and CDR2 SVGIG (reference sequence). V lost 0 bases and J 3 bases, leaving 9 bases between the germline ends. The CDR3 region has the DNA TGTGCCTGGAGTGTACTGACAATTGGAAACACCATATATTTT. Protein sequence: CAWSVLTIGNTIYF.

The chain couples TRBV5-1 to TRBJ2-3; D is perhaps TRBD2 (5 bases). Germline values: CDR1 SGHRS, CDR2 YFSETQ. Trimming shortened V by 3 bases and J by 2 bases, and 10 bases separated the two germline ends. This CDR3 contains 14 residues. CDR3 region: CASSSRTDTDTQYF. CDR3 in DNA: TGCGCCAGCAGCTCTCGGACTGACACAGATACGCAGTATTTT.

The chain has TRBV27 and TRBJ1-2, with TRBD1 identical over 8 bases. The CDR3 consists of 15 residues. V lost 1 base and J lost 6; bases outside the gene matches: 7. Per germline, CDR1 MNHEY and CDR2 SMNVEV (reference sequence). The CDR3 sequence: CASSLLAGGADGYTF. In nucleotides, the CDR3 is TGTGCCAGCAGTTTATTAGCAGGGGGCGCGGATGGCTACACCTTC.

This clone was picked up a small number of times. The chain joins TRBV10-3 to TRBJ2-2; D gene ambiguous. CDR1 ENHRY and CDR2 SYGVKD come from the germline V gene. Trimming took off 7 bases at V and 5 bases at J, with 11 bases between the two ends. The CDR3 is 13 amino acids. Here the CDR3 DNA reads TGTGCCATCAAGAGCCCCGGGACCGGGGAGCTGTTTTTT. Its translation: CAIKSPGTGELFF.

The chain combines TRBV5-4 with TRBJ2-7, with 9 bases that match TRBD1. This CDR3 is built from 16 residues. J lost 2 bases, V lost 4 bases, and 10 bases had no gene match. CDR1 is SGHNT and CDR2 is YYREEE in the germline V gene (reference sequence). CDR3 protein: CASSAAPGQGTYEQYF. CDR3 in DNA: TGTGCCAGCAGCGCGGCGCCGGGACAGGGAACCTACGAGCAGTACTTC. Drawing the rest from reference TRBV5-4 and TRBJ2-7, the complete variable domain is ETGVTQSPTHLIKTRGQQVTLRCSSQSGHNTVSWYQQALGQGPQFIFQYYREEENGRGNFPPRFSGLQFPNYSSELNVNALELDDSALYLCASSAAPGQGTYEQYFGPGTRLTVT.